This TCR beta chain was observed in a study of post-analysis software for immune sequencing data. Tagging with unique molecular identifiers was a feature of the TCR beta cDNA libraries. TCRdb re-called the PCR reads with MiXCR, one entry per CDR3 protein. The sample shows fewer than 700,000 distinct CDR3 sequences, about 40% of them seen only once. V dropped 4 bases and J dropped 1; count of bases not matched to a gene: 2. The germline V gene has CDR1 SEHNR and CDR2 FQNEAQ (reference sequence). The CDR3 is 16 amino acids. Study findings and constraints: The five TRBV segments detected at higher frequency in patients than in controls included TRBV5-6, TRBV5-1 and TRBV20-1.

The sample holds a few counts of this clonotype. What it recognizes is unknown. The sample taken for sequencing was blood. The clonotype originates from a girl aged 5 to 17 with multiple sclerosis. This sequence joins TRBV7-9 and TRBJ2-5; 14 nucleotides agree with TRBD2. CDR3 in amino acids: CASSSTSGRAQETQYF. The CDR3, as DNA: TGTGCCAGCAGCTCGACTAGCGGGAGGGCCCAAGAGACCCAGTACTTC.